This T cell receptor (beta chain) was recorded in a study of blood T cells in healthy people across ages. The CDR3 covers 14 residues. Trimming took 2 bases from V and 0 from J, leaving 7 bases between them. From germline, CDR1 is MNHEY and CDR2 SVGEGT. Samples had at least 6.5 million PBMCs isolated from them. Then a second PCR, running about 6 to 11 cycles, was carried out with a sample-barcoded 5' primer and a J-beta primer mix. TCRdb re-called the 5' RACE reads through MiXCR, storing one row per CDR3 protein. In the table there are approximately 760,000 distinct CDR3 sequences, approximately 25% of which are singletons. In this sample, this clonotype turned up a few times. Its antigen is unidentified. Overall study findings and caveats: The fall in TCR beta diversity per million T cells was roughly linear with age.

These records were also assigned to another study, of T cells of mothers and their children.

The chain combines TRBV6-2 or TRBV6-3 with TRBJ1-1, with no clear D. The sequenced material came from blood. This sequence originates from a boy between 10 and 17 years old in good health. The CDR3 bases are TGTGCCAGCAGTTACCTTCCGATGAACACTGAAGCTTTCTTT. As protein: CASSYLPMNTEAFF.